The 4 T cell receptor beta chains in this list originate from one sample, sequenced in a study of control samples from healthy donors and cancer patients. Data came from immunoSEQ multiplex PCR; TCRdb stores just in-frame clones and leaves some out. Among about 130,000 clones, 80% to 95% were seen once, and the ten largest hold 2.5%. The sequencing input was blood. The receptor source for this set is a man in his forties in good health.

The rearrangement links TRBV19 to TRBJ1-5; D remains ambiguous. The length of the CDR3 is 14 residues. Germline assignment: CDR1 LNHDA and CDR2 SQIVND (reference sequence). V was pared by 1 base and J by 4 bases, with 8 bases between. CDR3 sequence: CASSIVSLNQPQHF. CDR3 nucleotide sequence: TGTGCCAGTAGTATAGTAAGCTTAAATCAGCCCCAGCATTTT.

The chain carries TRBV6-1 and TRBJ2-2; D remains ambiguous. The germline V gene has CDR1 MNHNS and CDR2 SASEGT. The V gene lost 7 bases and the J gene lost 0 bases, with 9 bases spanning the gap. The CDR3 contains 14 residues. The CDR3: CASITAPNTGELFF. The CDR3 bases are TGTGCCAGCATAACCGCTCCGAACACCGGGGAGCTGTTTTTT.

The chain couples TRBV9 to TRBJ2-7; maybe TRBD2 (7 bases). Germline V gene lookup returns CDR1 SGDLS and CDR2 YYNGEE. This CDR3 region has 13 residues. V lost 7 bases and J 0 bases, leaving 11 bases between the germline ends. This CDR3 reads CASGGANSYEQYF. CDR3 DNA sequence: TGTGCCAGCGGGGGGGCTAACTCCTACGAGCAGTACTTC.

The J gene is TRBJ2-7, the V gene TRBV29-1, with a weak D call TRBD2 (5 bases). Germline V gene lookup returns CDR1 SQVTM and CDR2 ANQGSEA. V was shortened by 7 bases and J by 6 bases, with 13 bases between the two germline ends. This CDR3 comprises 11 residues. This chain's CDR3 is CSAGDSSEQYF. In DNA, the CDR3 is TGCAGCGCCGGGGATTCGTCCGAGCAGTACTTC.